The clone carrying this T cell receptor beta chain was counted many times. This entry belongs to a study of T-cell memory formation after mild COVID-19. Per germline, CDR1 MNHEY and CDR2 SMNVEV (reference sequence). This CDR3 has 13 residues. The J segment lost 4 bases and the V segment lost 5 bases, leaving 3 bases of the junction unmatched. 5'RACE, which relied on constant-segment primers, yielded TCR alpha and TCR beta cDNA libraries carrying sample barcodes and UMIs. One entry per CDR3 protein results from TCRdb running MiXCR on the 5' RACE reads. The table lists 30,000 to 45,000 distinct CDR3 sequences, over 9.5% of them singletons.

The sample consisted of PBMCs or a T cell subset sorted from them (not recorded which). J is TRBJ2-3 and V is TRBV27, with 7 nucleotides matching TRBD2. The clonotype was recovered from a young man who had mild COVID-19 (a few samples of this study predate the infection). Cell type and time point are not known. The CDR3 nucleotides are TGTGCCAGCAGTCTCACTAGCGCAGATACGCAGTATTTT. This sequence encodes CASSLTSADTQYF.